This T cell receptor beta chain was profiled in a study of T cell changes during pregnancy in multiple sclerosis. Here immunoSEQ multiplex PCR was the method, and the copy in TCRdb shows in-frame clones only, minus some. The table shows tens of thousands of clones, with about nine tenths occurring only once. Germline V CDR1 and CDR2: SGHRS, YFSETQ. Trimming cost V 4 bases and J 8 bases; bases outside gene matches: 4. This CDR3 has 13 amino acids. The source was peripheral blood, collected after pregnancy. This TCR derives from a female donor in good health, enrolled as a control in a pregnancy study. The chain links TRBV5-1 to TRBJ1-2; TRBD1 matches 11 bases. The CDR3 region is CASSQDRGPGYTF. The CDR3, as DNA: TGCGCCAGCAGCCAGGACAGGGGGCCAGGCTACACCTTC. The full variable domain, rest sourced from reference TRBV5-1 and TRBJ1-2, is KAGVTQTPRYLIKTRGQQVTLSCSPISGHRSVSWYQQTPGQGLQFLFEYFSETQRNKGNFPGRFSGRQFSNSRSEMNVSTLELGDSALYLCASSQDRGPGYTFGSGTRLTVV.